This T cell receptor beta chain derives from a study of T cell responses to AZD1222 COVID-19 vaccine. Produced via immunoSEQ multiplex PCR; TCRdb's table is partial and in-frame only. The repertoire holds approximately 140,000 clones, with approximately 93% as singletons. CDR3 length: 14 residues. The germline gives CDR1 MGHRA, CDR2 YSYEKL. V shed 0 bases and J shed 8 bases, with 13 bases lying between them. The clonotype comes from an adult in good health. The sequencing here drew on peripheral blood, taken on day 0 of AZD1222 vaccination. V usage is TRBV4-1 and J usage is TRBJ1-2; D may be TRBD1 (6 bases). CDR3 loop: CASSQDGGAWGYTF. The CDR3 region has the DNA TGCGCCAGCAGCCAAGATGGGGGGGCGTGGGGCTACACCTTC.